This entry lists 21 T cell receptor beta chains sequenced from one sample in a study of T cells in Graves' hyperthyroidism and ophthalmopathy. Amplification of TCR beta CDR3 regions was performed using RNA transcripts as template. First-round RT-PCR with HTBI primers amplified the TCR CDR3 region. TCRdb ran MiXCR on the multiplex PCR reads and lists one entry per CDR3 protein. This sample has some 600,000 distinct CDR3 sequences, with approximately 14% found just once. The source material was blood. Receptor source: a woman aged 25 to 39 with Graves' hyperthyroidism that later progressed to Graves' ophthalmopathy.

This clonotype was counted ten times or more. The J gene is TRBJ2-7, the V gene TRBV20-1, with D perhaps given as TRBD1 or TRBD2 (7 bases each). The CDR3 loop spans 14 amino acids. Trimming removed 5 bases at V and 6 bases at J, with 20 bases between. The germline V gene encodes CDR1 DFQATT and CDR2 SNEGSKA (reference sequence). This CDR3 reads CSALQTTGEGEQYF. CDR3 DNA sequence: TGCAGTGCTCTACAAACTACAGGGGAGGGCGAGCAGTACTTC.

The table lists this clonotype with a few counts. This chain uses TRBV12-5 with TRBJ2-2; the D gene is possibly TRBD1 (6 bases). V lost 0 bases to trimming and J lost 3 bases, with 14 bases between them. This CDR3 has 17 residues. Germline values: CDR1 LGHNT, CDR2 FRNRAP. The CDR3: CASGLVLGGSDTGELFF. The CDR3 nucleotides are TGTGCTAGTGGTTTGGTACTAGGGGGATCGGACACCGGGGAGCTGTTTTTT. Supplemented by reference TRBV12-5 and TRBJ2-2, the full variable domain reads DARVTQTPRHKVTEMGQEVTMRCQPILGHNTVFWYRQTMMQGLELLAYFRNRAPLDDSGMPKDRFSAEMPDATLATLKIQPSEPRDSAVYFCASGLVLGGSDTGELFFGEGSRLTVL.

The chain links TRBV20-1 to TRBJ2-7; TRBD2 agrees at 10 bases. The CDR3 runs to 14 residues. The V and J ends lost 4 bases and 3 bases, in that order; junction bases with no gene match: 6. Germline V gives CDR1 DFQATT, CDR2 SNEGSKA (reference sequence). In nucleotides, the CDR3 is TGCAGTGCTACCGACCTAGCGGGAGTCTACGAGCAGTACTTC. This translates into CSATDLAGVYEQYF.

Ten or more counts support this clonotype. The chain recombines TRBV12-3 or TRBV12-4 with TRBJ1-1; D gene unclear. This CDR3 is built from 15 residues. V lost 0 bases, J lost 10 bases, and 18 bases lay in between. For the CDR3, the DNA is TGTGCCAGCAGTTTAGCGAAGGCAGGTGGACCGAGAGCTTTCTTT. Translated: CASSLAKAGGPRAFF.

With respect to this clonotype: The missing conserved phenylalanine or tryptophan at the end of this CDR3 makes a read error likely. The chain combines TRBV14 with TRBJ2-5, with D possibly being TRBD1 or TRBD2 (5 bases each). The V end was cut by 3 bases, the J end by 4 bases, with 12 bases between. There are 14 residues in the CDR3. Germline V gives CDR1 SGHDN, CDR2 FVKESK. The CDR3 sequence: CASSHRGMGETQYC. CDR3 coding DNA: TGTGCCAGCAGCCATCGGGGCATGGGAGAGACCCAGTACTGC.

This clonotype came up many times. The chain has TRBV4-1 and TRBJ2-7, with TRBD2 matching over 7 bases. J gave up 3 bases and V 0 bases, and 11 bases lay outside the gene matches. Germline CDR1 is MGHRA and CDR2 is YSYEKL. This CDR3 is 17 amino acids long. CDR3: CASSQDRIGGRFYEQYF. In DNA form, the CDR3 reads TGCGCCAGCAGCCAAGATCGGATAGGCGGGAGATTCTACGAGCAGTACTTC.

Only a few counts were recorded for this clonotype. The genes are TRBV7-2 and TRBJ2-1; 10 nucleotides match TRBD1. V lost 3 bases, J lost 5 bases, and 4 bases stayed unmatched. Germline V gene sequence: CDR1 SGHTA, CDR2 FQGNSA. The CDR3 has 15 residues. The chain's CDR3 is CASSFGQGGHNEQFF. The CDR3, as DNA: TGTGCCAGCAGCTTCGGACAGGGGGGCCACAATGAGCAGTTCTTC.

This clonotype was seen at least ten times. The chain combines TRBV9 with TRBJ1-6; D call uncertain. The CDR3 is made up of 14 amino acids. V lost 0 bases, J lost 7 bases, and 8 bases lay in between. Germline lookup yields CDR1 SGDLS and CDR2 YYNGEE. CDR3 in amino acids: CASSVDGRNSPLHF. CDR3 sequence (DNA): TGTGCCAGCAGCGTAGACGGGCGAAATTCACCCCTCCACTTT.

The table lists this clonotype with many counts. V usage is TRBV10-1 and J usage is TRBJ2-5; 7 nucleotides align to TRBD1. This CDR3 contains 15 residues. The V gene end was trimmed by 6 bases and the J gene end by 0 bases; junction bases not matched to a gene: 7. The germline CDR1 and CDR2 sequences are WNHNN and SYGVQD (reference sequence). The CDR3 spells CASSKHGTDQETQYF. CDR3 nucleotide sequence: TGCGCCAGCAGCAAGCACGGGACAGACCAAGAGACCCAGTACTTC.

This clonotype was counted many times. The gene calls are TRBV19 and TRBJ1-5; D may be TRBD1 (6 bases). V was pared by 3 bases and J by 3 bases, with 15 bases between. The CDR3 has 16 amino acids. Germline assignment: CDR1 LNHDA and CDR2 SQIVND (reference sequence). This CDR3 reads CASSMGQGYDNQPQHF. As DNA, the CDR3 is TGTGCCAGTAGTATGGGGCAGGGGTACGACAATCAGCCCCAGCATTTT.

This clonotype was seen at least ten times. This rearrangement joins TRBV2 to TRBJ1-5, with D perhaps TRBD1 (5 bases). With 7 bases removed from V and 1 base from J, the gap between germline ends came to 11 bases. In germline, CDR1 is SNHLY, CDR2 FYNNEI. The CDR3 extends over 14 amino acids. CDR3 DNA sequence: TGTGCCAGCAAGAGGGGCGAGAGCAATCAGCCCCAGCATTTT. Its protein product is CASKRGESNQPQHF.

This clonotype was found a few times. Sequence at one end of the junction differs from germline and may be a read error. The chain carries TRBV6-8 and TRBJ2-1, with no clear D. This CDR3 spans 13 amino acids. Germline V gene data show CDR1 as MNHGY and CDR2 as SAAAGT. The CDR3 spells CVSKGGDYNEQFF. In nucleotides, the CDR3 is TGTGTCAGCAAGGGTGGGGATTACAATGAGCAGTTCTTC.

This clonotype was picked up a small number of times. This chain uses TRBV19 with TRBJ2-7, with TRBD1 identical over 9 bases. CDR1 is LNHDA and CDR2 is SQIVND in the germline V gene (reference sequence). After removal of 4 bases from V and 9 bases from J, the junction contained 13 bases not matched to a gene. This CDR3 comprises 15 residues. Written as DNA, the CDR3 is TGTGCCAGTAGTAAAGGACAGGGGTATTCTACCGCGCAGTACTTC. Encoded protein: CASSKGQGYSTAQYF.

V is TRBV12-3 or TRBV12-4 and J is TRBJ1-6, with D unclear. This CDR3 spans 15 amino acids. Trimming left V 2 bases short and J 10 bases short, with 15 bases between. As DNA, the CDR3 is TGTGCCAGCAGTTTAAACTCCCTATCTGGATCACCCCTCCACTTT. It translates to CASSLNSLSGSPLHF.

The table lists this clonotype with many counts. The chain carries TRBV5-1 and TRBJ2-1; TRBD2 matches 9 bases. J gave up 9 bases and V 0 bases, and 7 bases lay outside the gene matches. Germline V lookup: CDR1 SGHRS, CDR2 YFSETQ. The CDR3 loop spans 15 amino acids. The CDR3 spells CASSLAAGGPGEQFF. The CDR3, as DNA: TGCGCCAGCAGCTTGGCCGCGGGAGGGCCGGGTGAGCAGTTCTTC.

A few counts support this clonotype. This chain uses TRBV12-3 or TRBV12-4 with TRBJ2-5; possible D gene TRBD2, 5 bases. The CDR3 extends over 15 amino acids. V was clipped by 1 base and J by 2 bases, with 11 bases between them. The CDR3 loop reads CASSLGNGVQETQYF. Here the CDR3 DNA reads TGTGCCAGCAGTTTAGGAAACGGGGTTCAAGAGACCCAGTACTTC.

This clonotype was seen at least ten times. The V and J genes are TRBV10-3 and TRBJ1-3; D call uncertain. This CDR3 has 15 residues. The V gene's germline CDR1 is ENHRY and CDR2 SYGVKD. V dropped 3 bases and J dropped 3 bases, with 12 bases sitting between them. CDR3 sequence: CAISDPGRVGNTIYF. CDR3 in DNA: TGTGCCATCAGTGACCCGGGCCGAGTTGGAAACACCATATATTTT.

This chain joins TRBV11-3 and TRBJ2-2, with D unresolved. CDR3 size: 14 residues. V lost 8 bases and J 2 bases, leaving 12 bases between the germline ends. The germline V gene encodes CDR1 SGHNT and CDR2 YENEEA. The DNA for the CDR3 is TGTGCCAGCCTGGACGACCGTAACACCGGGGAGCTGTTTTTT. Translating it yields CASLDDRNTGELFF.

This clonotype was found once. This sequence may be a read error, since a much larger clone differs from it by one base. V usage is TRBV5-1 and J usage is TRBJ1-1; 7 bases match TRBD1. The germline CDR1 and CDR2 sequences are SGHRS and YFSETQ. V gave up 4 bases and J gave up 2 bases; unmatched junction bases: 5. The CDR3 runs 14 residues. CDR3: CASSDQGGNTEAFF. CDR3 bases: TGCGCCAGCAGCGATCAGGGGGGAAACACTGAAGCTTTCTTT.

This clonotype was recorded many times. The chain links TRBV20-1 to TRBJ1-5, with 8 bases identical to TRBD1. V shed 6 bases and J 4 bases; nucleotides not matched to a gene: 14. Germline V gene sequence: CDR1 DFQATT, CDR2 SNEGSKA (reference sequence). The CDR3 spans 16 residues. The CDR3 coding sequence is TGCAGTGCCTTGAGCTCCGGGACAGGAGAAAATCAGCCCCAGCATTTT. This encodes CSALSSGTGENQPQHF.

Comment on this clonotype: One end of the junction fails to match germline, which may point to a read error. The rearrangement links TRBV6-1 to TRBJ1-1; D is perhaps TRBD1 (5 bases). Germline assignment: CDR1 MNHNS and CDR2 SASEGT. There are 14 residues in the CDR3. CDR3: CVSRQPEGNTEAFF. The CDR3 nucleotides are TGTGTCAGCAGACAGCCTGAGGGGAACACTGAAGCTTTCTTT.